These 11 T cell receptor beta chains came from one sample sequenced in a study of identical twins. A single record per CDR3 protein comes from TCRdb applying MiXCR to the 5' RACE reads. The sample records roughly 720,000 distinct CDR3 sequences, about 18% being singletons. Another study also made use of these data, one on T cells expressing NK-cell markers.

Material for sequencing was PBMCs. Every receptor here comes from a woman aged 18 to 35 in good health.

The rearrangement uses TRBV29-1 and TRBJ1-1; D is perhaps TRBD1 (5 bases). The CDR3 has 13 residues. The germline V gene has CDR1 SQVTM and CDR2 ANQGSEA. V was pared by 7 bases and J by 3 bases, with 15 bases between. The CDR3 DNA sequence: TGCAGCGCGAACCGGGACCCTGACACTGAAGCTTTCTTT. Amino acids: CSANRDPDTEAFF. Full variable domain (missing parts from reference TRBV29-1 and TRBJ1-1): SAVISQKPSRDICQRGTSLTIQCQVDSQVTMMFWYRQQPGQSLTLIATANQGSEATYESGFVIDKFPISRPNLTFSTLTVSNMSPEDSSIYLCSANRDPDTEAFFGQGTRLTVV.

V is TRBV7-9 and J is TRBJ2-7; unclear D gene. V lost 5 bases to trimming and J lost 2 bases, with 13 bases between them. Germline V gives CDR1 SEHNR, CDR2 FQNEAQ (reference sequence). This CDR3 spans 14 amino acids. CDR3 sequence (DNA): TGTGCCAGCAGCCCCCGTACCTCGACCTACGAGCAGTACTTC. Translation: CASSPRTSTYEQYF. The full variable domain, its missing parts supplied by reference TRBV7-9 and TRBJ2-7, is DTGVSQNPRHKITKRGQNVTFRCDPISEHNRLYWYRQTLGQGPEFLTYFQNEAQLEKSRLLSDRFSAERPKGSFSTLEIQRTEQGDSAMYLCASSPRTSTYEQYFGPGTRLTVT.

This clonotype has only a few counts. V is TRBV5-1 and J is TRBJ2-3, with 8 bases that match TRBD2. The CDR3 spans 16 residues. From germline, CDR1 is SGHRS and CDR2 YFSETQ. Trimming at V came to 4 bases and at J to 0 bases, leaving 7 bases not matched to a gene. The CDR3 reads CASSEPRGASTDTQYF. The DNA of the CDR3 is TGCGCCAGCAGCGAACCGCGGGGGGCGAGCACAGATACGCAGTATTTT.

The chain has TRBV9 and TRBJ2-1, with a tentative D call TRBD2 (6 bases). Germline CDR1 SGDLS, CDR2 YYNGEE. This CDR3 spans 15 amino acids. V lost 4 bases and J lost 2, with 13 bases in between. The CDR3 bases are TGTGCCAGCAGCCCCCGGGACTGGACCTACAATGAGCAGTTCTTC. Translation gives CASSPRDWTYNEQFF.

The genes are TRBV6-1 and TRBJ2-2; possibly TRBD1 or TRBD2 for D (5 bases each). From germline, CDR1 is MNHNS and CDR2 SASEGT. Trimming took off 8 bases at V and 0 bases at J, with 13 bases between the two ends. The CDR3 is 15 residues long. This CDR3 is CASGSGHANTGELFF. The CDR3 DNA reads TGTGCCAGCGGATCGGGGCACGCGAACACCGGGGAGCTGTTTTTT.

V and J are TRBV4-3 and TRBJ2-1; the D is unclear. The germline V gene has CDR1 LGHNA and CDR2 YSLEER. Trimming stripped 0 bases from V and 9 bases from J, with 12 bases between. The CDR3 sequence is 14 residues long. CDR3: CASSQDRTRIEQFF. The CDR3 nucleotides read TGCGCCAGCAGCCAAGATCGCACCCGGATTGAGCAGTTCTTC.

This clonotype came up a few times. V is TRBV20-1 and J is TRBJ2-7; weak D call: TRBD2 (6 bases). Trimming cost V 4 bases and J 0 bases, with 13 bases left between them. Germline CDR1 and CDR2: DFQATT and SNEGSKA (reference sequence). The CDR3 extends over 14 amino acids. Here the CDR3 DNA reads TGCAGTGCTAACTCGGACTACAGCTCCTACGAGCAGTACTTC. Amino acids: CSANSDYSSYEQYF.

The chain has TRBV9 and TRBJ2-7, with a possible D match to TRBD1 (5 bases). V was pared by 4 bases and J by 2 bases, with 13 bases between. This CDR3 is 14 amino acids long. Germline lookup yields CDR1 SGDLS and CDR2 YYNGEE. DNA for the CDR3: TGTGCCAGCAGCCCGAGGACAAATCCCTACGAGCAGTACTTC. Translation gives CASSPRTNPYEQYF.

This rearrangement joins TRBV27 to TRBJ2-2; D remains unclear. Trimming took off 10 bases at V and 5 bases at J, with 11 bases between the two ends. Germline V CDR1 and CDR2: MNHEY, SMNVEV (reference sequence). CDR3 length equals 12 residues. The CDR3 DNA reads TGTGCCATCGGAGAACGGACCGGGGAGCTGTTTTTT. This encodes CAIGERTGELFF.

The genes are TRBV10-3 and TRBJ2-7; 11 bases are a match to TRBD1. The CDR3 has 14 amino acids. Germline CDR1 and CDR2: ENHRY and SYGVKD. Trimming cost V 6 bases and J 5 bases; bases outside gene matches: 6. In DNA, the CDR3 is TGTGCCATCAGCTCTGGGACAGGGGGTCACGAGCAGTACTTC. Amino acid sequence: CAISSGTGGHEQYF.

The chain has TRBV2 and TRBJ2-7, with 12 bases identical to TRBD2. V was pared by 6 bases and J by 3 bases, with 6 bases of the junction left unmatched. Per the germline V gene, CDR1 is SNHLY and CDR2 is FYNNEI. There are 15 residues in the CDR3. The CDR3: CASRRLAGDVYEQYF. DNA for the CDR3: TGTGCCAGCAGGCGACTAGCGGGAGATGTCTACGAGCAGTACTTC. The whole variable domain, remainder taken from reference TRBV2 and TRBJ2-7, is EPEVTQTPSHQVTQMGQEVILRCVPISNHLYFYWYRQILGQKVEFLVSFYNNEISEKSEIFDDQFSVERPDGSNFTLKIRSTKLEDSAMYFCASRRLAGDVYEQYFGPGTRLTVT.